Below, 19 T cell receptor beta chains from the same sample are listed, as sequenced in a study of T-cell reconstitution after alpha-beta-depleted transplantation in children. Researchers prepared the TCRbeta library using unique molecular identifiers, the study reports. Each CDR3 protein is one row after TCRdb ran MiXCR on the PCR reads. In the table there are around 250,000 distinct CDR3 sequences, about 23% of which are singletons. Here the sequenced sample was PBMCs, taken before TCRalphabeta/CD19-depleted stem cell transplant. These receptors came from a girl aged 2-15 years with Fanconi anemia, due to receive a stem cell transplant.

The chain joins TRBV5-1 to TRBJ2-3, with 9 bases lining up with TRBD2. Germline-derived CDR1 and CDR2 are SGHRS and YFSETQ. The CDR3 contains 16 residues. Losses at the gene ends were 1 base for V and 4 bases for J; bases not matched to a gene: 7. CDR3 in amino acids: CASSLRASGTSDTQYF. The CDR3 DNA reads as TGCGCCAGCAGCTTGCGGGCTAGCGGGACCTCAGATACGCAGTATTTT.

The chain joins TRBV7-2 to TRBJ2-7, with D maybe TRBD1 (6 bases). The length of the CDR3 is 14 residues. Germline V gene data show CDR1 as SGHTA and CDR2 as FQGNSA. V gave up 7 bases and J gave up 2 bases, with 15 bases separating them. The CDR3 DNA reads as TGTGCCAGCACCATTGGCAGGGGACCCTACGAGCAGTACTTC. It is translated as CASTIGRGPYEQYF.

This clonotype has a count of ten or more. V is TRBV5-1 and J is TRBJ2-7; the D is unclear. With 1 base removed from V and 0 bases from J, the gap between germline ends came to 17 bases. Germline V lookup: CDR1 SGHRS, CDR2 YFSETQ. The CDR3 length is 17 residues. The CDR3 loop is CASSLTDLSALSYEQYF. The CDR3 coding sequence is TGCGCCAGCAGCTTGACCGATCTTTCTGCCCTCTCCTACGAGCAGTACTTC.

The CDR3 DNA sequence: TGTGCCAGCAGCTTGTATCTTGGCGACTCGTCAGGGACGCAGTACGAGCAGTACTTC. Residues: CASSLYLGDSSGTQYEQYF. This chain joins TRBV7-6 and TRBJ2-7; D is perhaps TRBD1 or TRBD2 (5 bases each). Trimming shortened V by 3 bases and J by 4 bases, and 28 bases separated the two germline ends. Germline lookup yields CDR1 SGHVS and CDR2 FNYEAQ. This CDR3 contains 19 residues. The variable domain in full, completed from reference TRBV7-6 and TRBJ2-7, reads GAGVSQSPRYKVTKRGQDVALRCDPISGHVSLYWYRQALGQGPEFLTYFNYEAQQDKSGLPNDRFSAERPEGSISTLTIQRTEQRDSAMYRCASSLYLGDSSGTQYEQYFGPGTRLTVT.

This clonotype was seen repeatedly, ten times or more. This chain joins TRBV9 and TRBJ2-3; D remains ambiguous. The V gene lost 0 bases and the J gene lost 6 bases, with 11 bases spanning the gap. The V gene's germline CDR1 is SGDLS and CDR2 YYNGEE. The CDR3 covers 14 residues. CDR3 residues: CASSVELFGDTQYF. CDR3 nucleotide sequence: TGTGCCAGCAGCGTAGAGCTTTTTGGGGATACGCAGTATTTT. Full variable domain (rest looked up from reference TRBV9 and TRBJ2-3): DSGVTQTPKHLITATGQRVTLRCSPRSGDLSVYWYQQSLDQGLQFLIQYYNGEERAKGNILERFSAQQFPDLHSELNLSSLELGDSALYFCASSVELFGDTQYFGPGTRLTVL.

This clonotype showed up many times. This chain uses TRBV20-1 with TRBJ2-1; no definite D call. This CDR3 contains 11 residues. CDR1 and CDR2 (germline): DFQATT, SNEGSKA (reference sequence). V lost 5 bases, J lost 7 bases, and 9 bases lay in between. CDR3 DNA sequence: TGCAGTGCTGGCAGGCGGAATGAGCAGTTCTTC. It specifies CSAGRRNEQFF.

V and J are TRBV7-9 and TRBJ2-2; 11 bases are shared with TRBD2. J was trimmed by 6 bases and V by 5 bases; bases with no gene match: 2. CDR3 length equals 14 residues. Germline CDR1 is SEHNR and CDR2 is FQNEAQ (reference sequence). The CDR3 nucleotides read TGTGCCAGCAGCGGACTAGCGGGTTCCGGGGAGCTGTTTTTT. Protein: CASSGLAGSGELFF.

This clonotype was counted many times. The CDR3 protein is CASTPGTGVTDTQYF. The CDR3 bases are TGTGCCAGCACCCCCGGGACAGGGGTCACAGATACGCAGTATTTT. The chain links TRBV12-3 or TRBV12-4 to TRBJ2-3; 10 nucleotides match TRBD1. V was clipped by 7 bases and J by 2 bases; unmatched bases: 6. The CDR3 sequence is 15 residues long.

V gene TRBV29-1 combines with J gene TRBJ2-7, with 8 bases that match TRBD1. In germline, CDR1 is SQVTM, CDR2 ANQGSEA. This CDR3 comprises 12 residues. V lost 5 bases and J lost 7; bases outside the gene matches: 7. CDR3: CSVRTGPGEQYF. The CDR3 region has the DNA TGCAGCGTTAGGACAGGGCCTGGGGAGCAGTACTTC.

This clonotype appeared many times. The chain employs TRBV28 and TRBJ1-1; TRBD1 agrees at 10 bases. With V trimmed by 2 bases and J by 4 bases, 4 bases remained unmatched. The CDR3 spans 15 residues. The germline V gene has CDR1 MDHEN and CDR2 SYDVKM. CDR3 sequence reads: CASSLRQGAGTEAFF. CDR3 nucleotide sequence: TGTGCCAGCAGTTTACGACAGGGGGCAGGCACTGAAGCTTTCTTT.

CDR3 loop: CSAQTSGGVSYEQYF. The CDR3 bases are TGCAGTGCTCAGACTAGCGGGGGGGTAAGCTACGAGCAGTACTTC. V gene TRBV20-1 combines with J gene TRBJ2-7, with TRBD2 identical over 14 bases. The V gene's germline CDR1 is DFQATT and CDR2 SNEGSKA (reference sequence). J gave up 3 bases and V 5 bases, and 6 bases lay outside the gene matches. This CDR3 is built from 15 residues.

This clonotype showed up many times. The chain uses TRBV5-1 and TRBJ2-7, with D maybe TRBD1 (5 bases). Germline CDR1 reads SGHRS; CDR2 reads YFSETQ. This CDR3 has 14 amino acids. V gave up 3 bases and J gave up 2 bases, with 12 bases separating them. The CDR3 here is CASSSMTETYEQYF. For the CDR3, the DNA is TGCGCCAGCAGCTCCATGACAGAGACCTACGAGCAGTACTTC.

This clonotype showed up just once. The chain has TRBV18 and TRBJ2-3, with TRBD2 identical over 11 bases. This CDR3 has 20 amino acids. Losses at the gene ends were 1 base for V and 3 bases for J; bases not matched to a gene: 15. Looked up from germline, CDR1 is KGHSH and CDR2 is LQKENI. CDR3 amino acids: CASSPLPGTSGTRRTDTQYF. Written as DNA, the CDR3 is TGTGCCAGCTCACCACTACCCGGGACTAGCGGAACGAGACGTACAGATACGCAGTATTTT.

This clonotype was recorded at least ten times. The V call is TRBV29-1, the J call TRBJ2-7; possible D gene TRBD1, 6 bases. Trimming stripped 6 bases from V and 0 bases from J, with 18 bases between. Per germline, CDR1 SQVTM and CDR2 ANQGSEA. CDR3 size: 15 residues. CDR3 in amino acids: CSVVGQWGNSYEQYF. The CDR3 DNA reads TGCAGCGTGGTCGGACAGTGGGGGAACTCCTACGAGCAGTACTTC.

CDR3 sequence reads: CASSLSFGGRYNEQFF. In DNA form, the CDR3 reads TGTGCCAGCAGCTTATCTTTCGGGGGCCGCTACAATGAGCAGTTCTTC. V is TRBV7-3 and J is TRBJ2-1, with D perhaps given as TRBD1 or TRBD2 (6 bases each). The CDR3 loop spans 16 amino acids. The germline V and J ends were trimmed by 2 bases and 3 bases, with 14 bases remaining between them. The germline CDR1 and CDR2 sequences are SGHTA and FQGTGA.

The genes are TRBV29-1 and TRBJ2-1, with D hard to call. This CDR3 is built from 13 residues. Looked up from germline, CDR1 is SQVTM and CDR2 is ANQGSEA. Trimming stripped 7 bases from V and 0 bases from J, with 10 bases between. CDR3 sequence: CSASDSSYNEQFF. For the CDR3, the DNA is TGCAGCGCTTCGGATAGCTCCTACAATGAGCAGTTCTTC.

The chain links TRBV29-1 to TRBJ2-1; D is ambiguous. This CDR3 comprises 12 residues. CDR1 and CDR2 from the germline V gene are SQVTM and ANQGSEA. V was shortened by 0 bases and J by 4 bases, with 4 bases between the two germline ends. The CDR3 coding sequence is TGCAGCGTTGAAGATAGGTACAATGAGCAGTTCTTC. Translation: CSVEDRYNEQFF.

This clonotype has a handful of counts. This chain joins TRBV20-1 and TRBJ2-7; TRBD1 matches at 8 bases. Germline V gene lookup returns CDR1 DFQATT and CDR2 SNEGSKA (reference sequence). V lost 6 bases, J lost 3 bases, and 7 bases stayed unmatched. The CDR3 runs 13 residues. The CDR3 is CSAKDRAYYEQYF. CDR3 coding DNA: TGCAGTGCCAAGGACAGGGCATACTACGAGCAGTACTTC.

This clonotype was observed many times. V and J are TRBV20-1 and TRBJ2-3; D is undetermined. The length of the CDR3 is 13 residues. CDR1 is DFQATT and CDR2 is SNEGSKA in the germline V gene (reference sequence). Trimming removed 6 bases at V and 0 bases at J, with 10 bases between. In DNA form, the CDR3 reads TGCAGTGCCCAACCGGCTAGCACAGATACGCAGTATTTT. Residues: CSAQPASTDTQYF.